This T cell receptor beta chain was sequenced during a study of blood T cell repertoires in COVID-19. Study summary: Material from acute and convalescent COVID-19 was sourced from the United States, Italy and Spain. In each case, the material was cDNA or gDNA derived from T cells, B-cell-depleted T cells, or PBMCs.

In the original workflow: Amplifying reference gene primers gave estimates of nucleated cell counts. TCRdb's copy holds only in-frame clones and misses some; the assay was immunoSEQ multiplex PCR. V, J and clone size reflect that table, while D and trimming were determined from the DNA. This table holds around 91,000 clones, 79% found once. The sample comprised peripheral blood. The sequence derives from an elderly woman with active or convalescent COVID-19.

CDR3 nucleotide sequence: TGCGCCAGCAGTCGCGGAGCGTTCTTC. It is translated as CASSRGAFF. This chain links TRBV4-1 with TRBJ2-1; unclear D gene. With 6 bases removed from V and 15 bases from J, the gap between germline ends came to 9 bases. Germline V gene data show CDR1 as MGHRA and CDR2 as YSYEKL. This CDR3 comprises 9 residues.